This T cell receptor (beta chain) came from a study of T cells in Graves' hyperthyroidism and ophthalmopathy. Background on the study: Peripheral blood was obtained at initial diagnosis, preceding any treatment.

From RNA transcripts, TCR beta CDR3 regions were amplified. The primer set for the first-round RT-PCR of the TCR CDR3 was HTBI. TCRdb fed the multiplex PCR reads into MiXCR, producing one record per CDR3 protein. The repertoire holds 500,000 to 650,000 distinct CDR3 sequences, roughly 15% seen once, with approximately 15% in the top ten. At least 3 on the Clinical Activity Score was recorded for ophthalmopathy patients, who also had NOSPECS grade at least 4 and duration under 3 months. Trimming took 7 bases from V and 2 from J, leaving 14 bases between them. CDR1 is WSHSY, CDR2 SAAADI, per germline. This CDR3 comprises 14 residues.

The chain has TRBV10-2 and TRBJ1-1; TRBD1 might be the D (5 bases). The receptor's source is a young woman with Graves' ophthalmopathy. Sequenced: blood. CDR3 residues: CASNHRGSNTEAFF. DNA of the CDR3: TGCGCCAGCAACCACCGGGGGAGTAACACTGAAGCTTTCTTT.